These 20 T cell receptor beta chains were sequenced from one sample in a study of shared clonotypes between healthy human individuals. In the naive CD8 group, cells lacked CD45RO and were positively selected for CCR7, so terminally differentiated effector memory CD45RA+ cells were left out. Measured with immunoSEQ multiplex PCR; TCRdb has only the in-frame clones, and not every one. The profile shows 450,000 to 700,000 clones, just under 97% of them singletons. Sequences were obtained from naive CD8+ T cells sorted from blood. The receptors shown here come from a woman in her 30s in good health.

This clone came up once. The V gene is TRBV19, the J gene TRBJ2-3; 7 positions match TRBD2. This CDR3 has 14 amino acids. Looked up from germline, CDR1 is LNHDA and CDR2 is SQIVND (reference sequence). Losses at the gene ends were 3 bases for V and 3 bases for J; bases not matched to a gene: 3. The CDR3 sequence: CASSMGAGTDTQYF. CDR3 coding DNA: TGTGCCAGTAGTATGGGAGCGGGGACAGATACGCAGTATTTT.

V is TRBV19 and J is TRBJ2-6; TRBD1 or TRBD2 may be the D gene (5 bases each). This CDR3 has 18 residues. Germline V gene data show CDR1 as LNHDA and CDR2 as SQIVND (reference sequence). The V and J ends lost 6 bases and 2 bases respectively, with 20 bases between them. For the CDR3, the DNA is TGTGCCAGTAGCCTCGATTGGGGGAAACGAACTGGGGCCAACGTCCTGACTTTC. Amino acids: CASSLDWGKRTGANVLTF.

The V and J genes are TRBV5-4 and TRBJ2-1, with 10 bases that match TRBD2. Germline assignment: CDR1 SGHNT and CDR2 YYREEE (reference sequence). J lost 7 bases, V lost 4 bases, and 17 bases had no gene match. The CDR3 covers 18 residues. The CDR3 region is CASSPLERGTSVRNEQFF. CDR3 nucleotides: TGTGCCAGCAGCCCCTTGGAGAGGGGGACTAGCGTCAGAAATGAGCAGTTCTTC.

This clone was counted only a few times. The V gene is TRBV7-9, the J gene TRBJ2-7; D uncertain. Trimming removed 2 bases from V and 6 bases from J, with 8 bases in between. The CDR3 has 12 amino acids. Germline V CDR1 and CDR2: SEHNR, FQNEAQ (reference sequence). The CDR3 coding sequence is TGTGCCAGCAGCTTACCTAGTGGCGAGCAGTACTTC. Translation gives CASSLPSGEQYF.

This clone appeared once. DNA of the CDR3: TGCAGCGTCCAACCCTCAGGGGCTAGCTCCTACAATGAGCAGTTCTTC. Residues: CSVQPSGASSYNEQFF. This sequence joins TRBV29-1 and TRBJ2-1, with TRBD1 as a possible D gene (6 bases). Trimming cost V 6 bases and J 0 bases, with 18 bases left between them. Looked up from germline, CDR1 is SQVTM and CDR2 is ANQGSEA. This CDR3 has 16 residues.

The CDR3 sequence: CASSSDVAGELFF. The CDR3 DNA sequence: TGTGCCAGCAGTTCCGACGTCGCCGGGGAGCTGTTTTTT. The J gene is TRBJ2-2, the V gene TRBV28; the D is unclear. Germline CDR1 and CDR2: MDHEN and SYDVKM. V lost 4 bases, J lost 6 bases, and 9 bases lay in between. This CDR3 has 13 amino acids.

The chain carries TRBV6-6 and TRBJ1-1, with D maybe TRBD1 (5 bases). CDR3 length equals 14 residues. Germline V gives CDR1 MNHNY, CDR2 SVGAGI (reference sequence). V dropped 0 bases and J dropped 6 bases, with 11 bases sitting between them. As DNA, the CDR3 is TGTGCCAGCAGTTACTCCGGGCAGGGCCCTGAAGCTTTCTTT. Protein product: CASSYSGQGPEAFF.

The chain links TRBV9 to TRBJ2-6; D not resolved. V lost 8 bases, J lost 2 bases, and 5 bases lay in between. The germline gives CDR1 SGDLS, CDR2 YYNGEE. The CDR3 totals 12 residues. For the CDR3, the DNA is TGTGCCAGTGAAACTGGGGCCAACGTCCTGACTTTC. As protein: CASETGANVLTF.

The chain recombines TRBV6-5 with TRBJ2-1; 7 nucleotides align to TRBD2. The CDR3 is 16 residues long. Germline V gene lookup returns CDR1 MNHEY and CDR2 SVGAGI. Trimming removed 0 bases from V and 6 bases from J; junction bases left unmatched: 8. CDR3 sequence (DNA): TGTGCCAGCAGTTACTCCGCGGGAGAAAGGACCAATGAGCAGTTCTTC. Amino acid sequence: CASSYSAGERTNEQFF.

The chain couples TRBV19 to TRBJ1-1; TRBD1 might be the D (6 bases). Trimming left V 7 bases short and J 6 bases short, with 21 bases between. The CDR3 is 15 amino acids. Germline V gene sequence: CDR1 LNHDA, CDR2 SQIVND (reference sequence). CDR3 in amino acids: CASIGTGNGGPEAFF. The CDR3 DNA is TGTGCCAGTATTGGTACAGGGAACGGGGGGCCTGAAGCTTTCTTT.

CDR3: CASSQGQGYWDTQYF. The CDR3 DNA follows: TGTGCCAGCAGTCAGGGACAGGGGTATTGGGATACGCAGTATTTT. The chain couples TRBV27 to TRBJ2-3; 10 nucleotides align to TRBD1. CDR1 and CDR2 (germline): MNHEY, SMNVEV (reference sequence). The trim removed 5 bases at V and 6 bases at J, leaving 8 bases unmatched. The CDR3 length is 15 residues.

V and J are TRBV7-9 and TRBJ2-1; the match to TRBD2 covers 7 bases. The CDR3 loop spans 16 amino acids. Germline V lookup: CDR1 SEHNR, CDR2 FQNEAQ (reference sequence). J gave up 3 bases and V 5 bases, and 10 bases lay outside the gene matches. The CDR3 loop reads CASSPGASGDYNEQFF. CDR3 DNA: TGTGCCAGCAGCCCCGGGGCTAGCGGAGACTACAATGAGCAGTTCTTC.

The gene calls are TRBV5-6 and TRBJ2-1; 7 nucleotides match TRBD1. The CDR3 length is 16 residues. Trimming removed 4 bases from V and 0 bases from J; junction bases left unmatched: 7. Looked up from germline, CDR1 is SGHDT and CDR2 is YYEEEE. The CDR3 loop is CASSPPRGSSYNEQFF. The CDR3 region has the DNA TGTGCCAGCAGCCCCCCCAGGGGGAGCTCCTACAATGAGCAGTTCTTC.

The gene calls are TRBV6-5 and TRBJ2-1; D is unresolved. The CDR3 covers 13 residues. Trimming took 0 bases from V and 9 from J, leaving 9 bases between them. Germline V gives CDR1 MNHEY, CDR2 SVGAGI. CDR3 sequence (DNA): TGTGCCAGCAGTTACTCGAGGATGGGTGAGCAGTTCTTC. Its translation is CASSYSRMGEQFF.

This clone was detected once. CDR3 sequence: CASSPTQTVRYEQYF. The CDR3 nucleotides are TGTGCCAGTTCCCCCACCCAGACAGTAAGGTACGAGCAGTACTTC. The V and J genes are TRBV19 and TRBJ2-7; a weak D match, TRBD1 (5 bases). Trimming removed 8 bases at V and 4 bases at J, with 21 bases between. This CDR3 has 15 amino acids. Germline V lookup: CDR1 LNHDA, CDR2 SQIVND (reference sequence).

The rearrangement links TRBV15 to TRBJ1-2; D unresolved. The CDR3 has 14 residues. Germline CDR1 LNHNV, CDR2 YYDKDF (reference sequence). With 1 base removed from V and 3 bases from J, the gap between germline ends came to 9 bases. The CDR3 bases are TGTGCCACCAGCAGAGGGGCCGGCGACTATGGCTACACCTTC. Encoded protein: CATSRGAGDYGYTF.

The chain is built from TRBV27 and TRBJ2-1; D unclear. The CDR3 is 12 residues long. With 0 bases removed from V and 10 bases from J, the gap between germline ends came to 7 bases. CDR1 MNHEY and CDR2 SMNVEV come from the germline V gene (reference sequence). The CDR3 region has the DNA TGTGCCAGCAGTTTATCGGGGTGGGAGCAGTTCTTC. Protein sequence: CASSLSGWEQFF.

The chain has TRBV6-6 and TRBJ2-7, with no clear D. The CDR3 is made up of 15 amino acids. Germline V gives CDR1 MNHNY, CDR2 SVGAGI (reference sequence). V was shortened by 0 bases and J by 3 bases, with 12 bases between the two germline ends. The CDR3 DNA sequence: TGTGCCAGCAGTTACTCCGGAGAGACCGGCTACGAGCAGTACTTC. Translating it yields CASSYSGETGYEQYF.

The J gene is TRBJ2-1, the V gene TRBV5-4; no firm D call. The CDR3 loop spans 15 amino acids. In germline, CDR1 is SGHNT, CDR2 YYREEE (reference sequence). Trimming took off 0 bases at V and 7 bases at J, with 14 bases between the two ends. The DNA of the CDR3 is TGTGCCAGCAGCTTGGCCCCCTCCTCGAGGAATGAGCAGTTCTTC. The encoded protein is CASSLAPSSRNEQFF.

The chain carries TRBV28 and TRBJ2-7, with 7 positions matching TRBD1. Germline loops: CDR1 MDHEN, CDR2 SYDVKM. Trimming at V came to 4 bases and at J to 1 base, leaving 7 bases not matched to a gene. The CDR3 sequence is 15 residues long. The CDR3 region is CASSSGQVVSYEQYF. The CDR3 coding sequence is TGTGCCAGCAGTTCCGGACAGGTAGTATCCTACGAGCAGTACTTC.